Below, 22 T cell receptor beta chains from the same sample are listed, as sequenced in a study of cytomegalovirus exposure and HLA in healthy donors. The PCR had 60 Vbeta and 13 Jbeta primers. The assay was immunoSEQ multiplex PCR, and TCRdb's table has in-frame clones only and misses some. The sample consists of 150,000 or so clones, about 80% of them appearing once. The sequenced sample was PBMCs. The receptor source for this set is a man aged 35 to 55 in good health and CMV-seropositive.

The CDR3 DNA sequence: TGCGCCAGCGGGGGGGGGACAGGCATCTCCTACGAGCAGTACTTC. It is translated as CASGGGTGISYEQYF. The chain joins TRBV5-1 to TRBJ2-7; the D gene is possibly TRBD1 (8 bases). V was trimmed by 7 bases and J by 0 bases, leaving 17 bases between them. The CDR3 is made up of 15 amino acids. Germline CDR1 is SGHRS and CDR2 is YFSETQ. Full variable domain (missing parts from reference TRBV5-1 and TRBJ2-7): KAGVTQTPRYLIKTRGQQVTLSCSPISGHRSVSWYQQTPGQGLQFLFEYFSETQRNKGNFPGRFSGRQFSNSRSEMNVSTLELGDSALYLCASGGGTGISYEQYFGPGTRLTVT.

This clone was seen a handful of times. V is TRBV27 and J is TRBJ2-1; 9 bases are a match to TRBD2. V lost 5 bases, J lost 8 bases, and 7 bases stayed unmatched. This CDR3 comprises 14 residues. Germline CDR1 is MNHEY and CDR2 is SMNVEV (reference sequence). Written as DNA, the CDR3 is TGTGCCAGCAGTATTAGCGGGAGAATCGATGAGCAGTTCTTC. Translating gives CASSISGRIDEQFF.

To note about this clone: The junction differs from germline at one of its ends, possibly a read error. The rearrangement links TRBV9 to TRBJ2-2, with D tentatively TRBD1 (5 bases). Germline loops: CDR1 SGDLS, CDR2 YYNGEE. The CDR3 spans 14 residues. The CDR3 here is CASSVSTDTRELFF. In nucleotides, the CDR3 is TGTGCCAGCAGCGTATCGACAGACACCAGGGAGCTGTTTTTT.

The V and J genes are TRBV6-5 and TRBJ2-7; weak D call: TRBD1 (6 bases). The CDR3 sequence is 13 residues long. Germline V lookup: CDR1 MNHEY, CDR2 SVGAGI. Trimming removed 5 bases at V and 1 base at J, with 9 bases between. The CDR3 loop is CASSQGHSYEQYF. CDR3 nucleotides: TGTGCCAGCAGTCAGGGACATTCCTACGAGCAGTACTTC.

J is TRBJ2-5 and V is TRBV27, with 8 bases matching TRBD1. CDR1 is MNHEY and CDR2 is SMNVEV in the germline V gene (reference sequence). V shed 8 bases, J shed 5 bases, and the junction held 10 bases outside the gene matches. The CDR3 is 14 residues long. The DNA of the CDR3 is TGTGCCAGCCAGGAGCAGGGGGCTGGTGAGACCCAGTACTTC. It yields the protein CASQEQGAGETQYF.

The chain recombines TRBV5-8 with TRBJ1-4; no firm D call. Between the trimmed V and J ends, which lost 1 base and 2 bases, there was a span of 6 bases. The CDR3 consists of 14 residues. Germline assignment: CDR1 SGHTS and CDR2 YDEGEE. CDR3 DNA: TGTGCCAGCAGCTTGTATAGCACTAATGAAAAACTGTTTTTT. It translates to CASSLYSTNEKLFF.

CDR3 nucleotides: TGTGCCAGCAGCTTAGATAGCGGGAGATACGCCTACGAGCAGTACTTC. Its protein product is CASSLDSGRYAYEQYF. The chain employs TRBV7-2 and TRBJ2-7; TRBD2 matches at 9 bases. This CDR3 has 16 residues. The germline V gene has CDR1 SGHTA and CDR2 FQGNSA. With V trimmed by 1 base and J by 2 bases, 6 bases remained unmatched.

The V call is TRBV5-1, the J call TRBJ2-7; 12 nucleotides line up with TRBD2. The CDR3 is made up of 17 amino acids. With 4 bases clipped from V and 3 bases from J, the junction kept 11 bases outside the gene matches. The V gene's germline CDR1 is SGHRS and CDR2 YFSETQ. The CDR3 bases are TGCGCCAGCAGCCCGGGACGGGGGACTAGCGGGTACTACGAGCAGTACTTC. Protein: CASSPGRGTSGYYEQYF.

Remarks on this clone: One end of the junction fails to match germline, which may point to a read error. V and J are TRBV5-7 and TRBJ2-4; tentative D call: TRBD1 (6 bases). TRBV5-7 is an ORF; its function is uncertain. The CDR3 extends over 14 amino acids. The CDR3 coding sequence is TGTGCCAGCAGCTTGGCAGGGGCCAAAAACAGTCAGTACTTC. Its translation: CASSLAGAKNSQYF.

V is TRBV29-1 and J is TRBJ2-1, with TRBD1 identical over 9 bases. The CDR3 runs to 12 residues. The germline CDR1 and CDR2 sequences are SQVTM and ANQGSEA. V lost 6 bases to trimming and J lost 8 bases; unmatched junction nucleotides: 5. Here the CDR3 reads CSVAGQGYEQFF. The CDR3 DNA is TGCAGCGTAGCGGGACAGGGATATGAGCAGTTCTTC.

The chain couples TRBV2 to TRBJ1-2, with 8 bases lining up with TRBD1. CDR3 length: 13 amino acids. Germline V gene lookup returns CDR1 SNHLY and CDR2 FYNNEI. V lost 7 bases to trimming and J lost 4 bases; unmatched junction nucleotides: 5. The CDR3 loop reads CASMLQGGYGYTF. In DNA form, the CDR3 reads TGTGCCAGCATGTTACAGGGGGGCTATGGCTACACCTTC.

The V call is TRBV6-4, the J call TRBJ2-3, with D unresolved. Germline V gene lookup returns CDR1 MRHNA and CDR2 SNTAGT. The length of the CDR3 is 12 residues. V shed 0 bases and J shed 7 bases, with 5 bases lying between them. The CDR3 DNA is TGTGCCAGCAGTGACTCCTCCTATACGCAGTATTTT. Translation: CASSDSSYTQYF.

CDR3 nucleotides: TGCAGCGTTGAGGGGGGGGCCTCGAAACTTTTTGGCTACACCTTC. This gives the protein CSVEGGASKLFGYTF. The chain combines TRBV29-1 with TRBJ1-2; D is possibly TRBD1 (6 bases). The CDR3 has 15 amino acids. CDR1 SQVTM and CDR2 ANQGSEA come from the germline V gene. Trimming stripped 3 bases from V and 7 bases from J, with 21 bases between. Together with reference TRBV29-1 and TRBJ1-2, the CDR3 gives the full variable domain: SAVISQKPSRDICQRGTSLTIQCQVDSQVTMMFWYRQQPGQSLTLIATANQGSEATYESGFVIDKFPISRPNLTFSTLTVSNMSPEDSSIYLCSVEGGASKLFGYTFGSGTRLTVV.

Points on this clone: An end of the junction does not agree with germline; a read error may underlie this. This chain joins TRBV18 and TRBJ2-3; a weak D match, TRBD1 (7 bases). The length of the CDR3 is 15 residues. Germline V gene sequence: CDR1 KGHSH, CDR2 LQKENI. The CDR3 is CASSPQPGGWTGVDF. The DNA of the CDR3 is TGTGCCAGCTCACCACAACCAGGGGGTTGGACGGGAGTAGATTTT. Complete variable domain (other parts from reference TRBV18 and TRBJ2-3): NAGVMQNPRHLVRRRGQEARLRCSPMKGHSHVYWYRQLPEEGLKFMVYLQKENIIDESGMPKERFSAEFPKEGPSILRIQQVVRGDSAAYFCASSPQPGGWTGVDFGPGTRLTVL.

This clone has a single count. The chain is built from TRBV13 and TRBJ2-7; 7 nucleotides match TRBD1. The CDR3 runs to 14 residues. With V trimmed by 5 bases and J by 5 bases, 9 bases remained unmatched. Looked up from germline, CDR1 is PRHDT and CDR2 is FYEKMQ (reference sequence). Here the CDR3 reads CASSLTTGFNEQYF. The CDR3 DNA reads as TGTGCCAGCAGCCTTACGACAGGGTTTAACGAGCAGTACTTC.

The CDR3 region is CASRSRVGGELFF. CDR3 sequence (DNA): TGTGCCAGCAGAAGCCGGGTTGGCGGGGAGCTGTTTTTT. The chain joins TRBV7-7 to TRBJ2-2, with unresolved D. Germline CDR1 reads SSHAT; CDR2 reads FNYEAQ (reference sequence). V lost 6 bases, J lost 7 bases, and 12 bases lay in between. The CDR3 covers 13 residues.

This clone was seen a single time. The J gene is TRBJ2-5, the V gene TRBV10-1; D may be TRBD1 (5 bases). Trimming stripped 3 bases from V and 5 bases from J, with 10 bases between. The CDR3 contains 13 residues. The germline CDR1 and CDR2 sequences are WNHNN and SYGVQD (reference sequence). The DNA for the CDR3 is TGCGCCAGCAGTGACATGGGGCGCGAGACCCAGTACTTC. Its translation is CASSDMGRETQYF.

This chain links TRBV5-5 with TRBJ2-1; maybe TRBD2 (6 bases). The V end lost 1 base, the J end lost 8 bases, and 10 bases lay between the germline ends. Germline assignment: CDR1 SGHKS and CDR2 YYEKEE (reference sequence). The CDR3 is 13 amino acids. The CDR3 region is CASSLPQRDEQFF. As DNA, the CDR3 is TGTGCCAGCAGCTTGCCACAGCGGGATGAGCAGTTCTTC. Complete variable domain (other parts from reference TRBV5-5 and TRBJ2-1): DAGVTQSPTHLIKTRGQQVTLRCSPISGHKSVSWYQQVLGQGPQFIFQYYEKEERGRGNFPDRFSARQFPNYSSELNVNALLLGDSALYLCASSLPQRDEQFFGPGTRLTVL.

The chain is built from TRBV5-1 and TRBJ2-1; a weak D match, TRBD2 (5 bases). Germline V gene lookup returns CDR1 SGHRS and CDR2 YFSETQ. Deletions cut 2 bases from V and 4 bases from J, with 13 bases between. The CDR3 has 15 amino acids. The chain's CDR3 is CASSFSQGGYNEQFF. DNA for the CDR3: TGCGCCAGCAGCTTCTCCCAAGGCGGGTACAATGAGCAGTTCTTC.

The chain is built from TRBV28 and TRBJ1-2; the match to TRBD1 covers 8 bases. Losses at the gene ends were 8 bases for V and 8 bases for J; bases not matched to a gene: 10. The CDR3 extends over 13 amino acids. Germline V gives CDR1 MDHEN, CDR2 SYDVKM. The CDR3 DNA reads as TGTGCCAGCCTCACAGGGGGTGCCGTGGGCTACACCTTC. Protein sequence: CASLTGGAVGYTF.

V and J are TRBV5-1 and TRBJ2-7, with 9 bases fitting TRBD1. The CDR3 has 13 residues. Germline CDR1 reads SGHRS; CDR2 reads YFSETQ. The trim removed 4 bases at V and 3 bases at J, leaving 2 bases unmatched. The CDR3 here is CASSKDRGYEQYF. The DNA of the CDR3 is TGCGCCAGCAGCAAGGACAGGGGCTACGAGCAGTACTTC.

The CDR3 is CASSRNSGGTYNEQFF. The DNA of the CDR3 is TGTGCCAGCAGCAGAAATAGCGGGGGGACCTACAATGAGCAGTTCTTC. The chain joins TRBV13 to TRBJ2-1; 10 nucleotides line up with TRBD2. Germline CDR1 reads PRHDT; CDR2 reads FYEKMQ (reference sequence). CDR3 length: 16 amino acids. J lost 2 bases, V lost 5 bases, and 6 bases had no gene match.